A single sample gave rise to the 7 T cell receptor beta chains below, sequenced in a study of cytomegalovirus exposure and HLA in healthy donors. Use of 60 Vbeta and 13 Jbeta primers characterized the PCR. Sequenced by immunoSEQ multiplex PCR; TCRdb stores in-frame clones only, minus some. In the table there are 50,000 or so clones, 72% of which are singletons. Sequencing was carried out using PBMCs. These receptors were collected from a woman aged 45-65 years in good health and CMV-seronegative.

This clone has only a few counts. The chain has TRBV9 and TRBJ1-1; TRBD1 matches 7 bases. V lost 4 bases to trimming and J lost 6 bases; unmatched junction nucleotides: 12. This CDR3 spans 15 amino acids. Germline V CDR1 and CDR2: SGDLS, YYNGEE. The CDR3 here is CASSPGQDGAPEAFF. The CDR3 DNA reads TGTGCCAGCAGCCCTGGACAGGACGGCGCTCCTGAAGCTTTCTTT. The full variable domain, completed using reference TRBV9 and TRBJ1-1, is DSGVTQTPKHLITATGQRVTLRCSPRSGDLSVYWYQQSLDQGLQFLIQYYNGEERAKGNILERFSAQQFPDLHSELNLSSLELGDSALYFCASSPGQDGAPEAFFGQGTRLTVV.

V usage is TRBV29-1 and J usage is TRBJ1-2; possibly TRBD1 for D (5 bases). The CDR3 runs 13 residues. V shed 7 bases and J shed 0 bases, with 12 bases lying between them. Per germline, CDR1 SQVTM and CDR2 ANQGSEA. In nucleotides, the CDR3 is TGCAGCGGGGGGGAAGATCCTAACTATGGCTACACCTTC. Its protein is CSGGEDPNYGYTF.

DNA for the CDR3: TGTGCCAGCAGCTTATGGGGGCGTGAGGAGACCCAGTACTTC. This encodes CASSLWGREETQYF. V and J are TRBV7-9 and TRBJ2-5, with a tentative D call TRBD1 (6 bases). This CDR3 contains 14 residues. V was cut by 2 bases and J by 5 bases, with 12 bases left in between. Germline assignment: CDR1 SEHNR and CDR2 FQNEAQ (reference sequence).

This CDR3 reads CSASPGDIAEQYF. The DNA for the CDR3 is TGCAGCGCCTCGCCCGGGGACATAGCCGAGCAGTACTTC. This chain connects TRBV29-1 to TRBJ2-7; tentatively, D is TRBD1 (6 bases). V was cut by 7 bases and J by 6 bases, with 19 bases left in between. Germline CDR1 SQVTM, CDR2 ANQGSEA. This CDR3 comprises 13 residues.

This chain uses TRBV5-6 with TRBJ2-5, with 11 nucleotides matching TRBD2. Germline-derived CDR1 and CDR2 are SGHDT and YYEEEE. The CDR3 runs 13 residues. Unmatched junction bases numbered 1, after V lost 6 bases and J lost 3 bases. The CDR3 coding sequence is TGTGCCAGCACGACTAGCGGGGAAGAGACCCAGTACTTC. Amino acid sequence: CASTTSGEETQYF.

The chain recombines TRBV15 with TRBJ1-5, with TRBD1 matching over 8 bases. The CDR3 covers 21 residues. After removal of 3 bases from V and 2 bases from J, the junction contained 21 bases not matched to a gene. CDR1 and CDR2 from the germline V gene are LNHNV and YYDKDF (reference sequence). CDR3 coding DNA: TGTGCCACCAGCAGGGGCAAAGACAGGGGAATCGTGACCCCAGGCAATCAGCCCCAGCATTTT. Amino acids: CATSRGKDRGIVTPGNQPQHF.

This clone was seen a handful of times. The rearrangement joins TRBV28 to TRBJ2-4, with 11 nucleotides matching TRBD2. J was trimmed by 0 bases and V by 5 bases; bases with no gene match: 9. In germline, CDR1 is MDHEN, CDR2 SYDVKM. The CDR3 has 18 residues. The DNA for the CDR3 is TGTGCCAGCAGTCGAACGACTAGCGGGACTATAGCCAAAAACATTCAGTACTTC. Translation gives CASSRTTSGTIAKNIQYF.